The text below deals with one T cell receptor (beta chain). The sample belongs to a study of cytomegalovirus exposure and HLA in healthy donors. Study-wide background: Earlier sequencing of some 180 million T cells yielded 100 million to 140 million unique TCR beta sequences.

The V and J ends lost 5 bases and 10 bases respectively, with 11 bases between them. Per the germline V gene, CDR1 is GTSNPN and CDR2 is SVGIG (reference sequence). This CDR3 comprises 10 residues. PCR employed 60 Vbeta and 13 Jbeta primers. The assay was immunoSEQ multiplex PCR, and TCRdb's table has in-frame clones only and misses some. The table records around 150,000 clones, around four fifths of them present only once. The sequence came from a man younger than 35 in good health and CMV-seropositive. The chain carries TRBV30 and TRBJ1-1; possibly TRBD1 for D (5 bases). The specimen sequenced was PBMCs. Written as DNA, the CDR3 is TGTGCCTGGGAGGAAGGGGTAGCTTTCTTT. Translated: CAWEEGVAFF.